This T cell receptor beta chain was sequenced for a study of CD8+ T cells in alopecia areata. Across the whole study: Percentage of affected scalp area was the basis on which treated patients' severity was scored.

The sequencing template was cDNA reverse transcribed from extracted RNA. Sequenced by immunoSEQ multiplex PCR; TCRdb stores in-frame clones only, minus some. The sample shows about 270,000 clones, around 64% of them seen only once. Study outcomes and limitations: TCR sharing across patients was less clear than in mice, possibly HLA-related. Within the top 100, expanded CD8+ clones significantly decreased with tofacitinib, as did scalp clonality.

Treatment described: oral pan-JAK inhibitor, 5-10 mg twice daily. The V and J ends lost 2 bases and 0 bases, in that order; junction bases with no gene match: 6. Germline V gene sequence: CDR1 SQVTM, CDR2 ANQGSEA. The CDR3 length is 15 residues. On this clone itself: Its specificity is not known.

The sequence derives from a human donor with alopecia areata. This specimen consisted of CD4+ T cells sorted from blood, obtained at week 52, from a patient treated with tofacitinib. The chain couples TRBV29-1 to TRBJ2-7; 8 positions match TRBD1. CDR3 sequence (DNA): TGCAGCGTTGAATCCCGGACAGGGAGCTCCTACGAGCAGTACTTC. Translating it yields CSVESRTGSSYEQYF.